The present T cell receptor beta chain was sequenced within a study of blood T cell repertoires in COVID-19. Study-wide context: Donors in the United States, Italy and Spain gave samples during acute or convalescent COVID-19.

In this sample, this clone turned up a few times. Assay: immunoSEQ multiplex PCR; the TCRdb copy retains only in-frame clones and omits some. The sample has some 150,000 clones, around 80% seen once; the top ten hold approximately 1.6%. CDR3 length equals 16 residues. CDR1 and CDR2 (germline): LNHNV, YYDKDF (reference sequence). V lost 0 bases and J lost 11, with 21 bases in between. The chain couples TRBV15 to TRBJ2-3; no clear D gene. The sequencing sample was made of PBMCs or T cells enriched from blood (not recorded which). This sequence was found in a woman aged 18-30 years who had been exposed to COVID-19. CDR3 nucleotides: TGTGCCACCAGCAGAGATTCGAACTGGATGGAGAAAGAGCAGTATTTT. Translated: CATSRDSNWMEKEQYF. Full variable domain (missing parts from reference TRBV15 and TRBJ2-3): DAMVIQNPRYQVTQFGKPVTLSCSQTLNHNVMYWYQQKSSQAPKLLFHYYDKDFNNEADTPDNFQSRRPNTSFCFLDIRSPGLGDTAMYLCATSRDSNWMEKEQYFGPGTRLTVL.